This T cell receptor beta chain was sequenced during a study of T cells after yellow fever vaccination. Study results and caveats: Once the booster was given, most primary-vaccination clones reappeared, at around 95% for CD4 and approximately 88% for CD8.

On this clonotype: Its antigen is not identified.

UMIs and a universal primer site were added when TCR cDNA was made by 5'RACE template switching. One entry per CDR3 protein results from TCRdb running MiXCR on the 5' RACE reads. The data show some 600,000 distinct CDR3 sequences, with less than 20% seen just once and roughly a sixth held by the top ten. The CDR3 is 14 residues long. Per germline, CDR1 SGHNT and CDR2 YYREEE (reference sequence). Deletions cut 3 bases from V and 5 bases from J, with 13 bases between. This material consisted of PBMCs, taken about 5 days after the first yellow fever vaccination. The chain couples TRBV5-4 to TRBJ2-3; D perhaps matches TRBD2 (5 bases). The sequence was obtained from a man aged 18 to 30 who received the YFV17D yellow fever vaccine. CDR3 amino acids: CASSSVDRGDTQYF. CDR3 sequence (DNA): TGTGCCAGCAGCTCCGTGGACCGGGGAGATACGCAGTATTTT.